Shown below are 16 T cell receptor beta chains from a single sample sequenced in a study of early T cells in non-severe SARS-CoV-2 infection. One entry per CDR3 protein, called by TCRdb with MiXCR from the 5' RACE reads. The data show 20,000 to 25,000 distinct CDR3 sequences, under 5.5% seen once. The material sequenced was whole blood. The receptor source for this set is an adult who was a healthcare worker with PCR-confirmed SARS-CoV-2 infection or an uninfected control (not recorded which).

The table lists this clonotype with many counts. The V call is TRBV29-1, the J call TRBJ1-5; tentative D call: TRBD1 (6 bases). V lost 4 bases and J lost 3, with 10 bases in between. The CDR3 spans 13 residues. Germline V CDR1 and CDR2: SQVTM, ANQGSEA. The CDR3 loop is CSVVAGANQPQHF. CDR3 DNA: TGCAGCGTTGTGGCAGGGGCCAATCAGCCCCAGCATTTT.

This clonotype was seen repeatedly, ten times or more. The chain is built from TRBV11-2 and TRBJ1-6; 9 bases align to TRBD1. The V gene end was trimmed by 1 base and the J gene end by 7 bases; junction bases not matched to a gene: 11. This CDR3 comprises 18 residues. Per germline, CDR1 SGHAT and CDR2 FQNNGV. CDR3 region: CASSLAQTGGRKNSPLHF. In nucleotides, the CDR3 is TGTGCCAGCAGCTTAGCGCAGACAGGGGGACGTAAGAATTCACCCCTCCACTTT. Full variable domain (rest looked up from reference TRBV11-2 and TRBJ1-6): EAGVAQSPRYKIIEKRQSVAFWCNPISGHATLYWYQQILGQGPKLLIQFQNNGVVDDSQLPKDRFSAERLKGVDSTLKIQPAKLEDSAVYLCASSLAQTGGRKNSPLHFGNGTRLTVT.

This clonotype was seen a handful of times. This chain links TRBV5-5 with TRBJ1-6; D gene ambiguous. Trimming left V 4 bases short and J 10 bases short, with 9 bases between. Looked up from germline, CDR1 is SGHKS and CDR2 is YYEKEE (reference sequence). CDR3 size: 12 residues. CDR3 nucleotide sequence: TGTGCCAGCAGCGTAGACCAATCACCCCTCCACTTT. This translates into CASSVDQSPLHF.

The chain links TRBV5-1 to TRBJ2-5; TRBD1 aligns across 7 bases. V gave up 4 bases and J gave up 1 base; unmatched junction bases: 7. The V gene's germline CDR1 is SGHRS and CDR2 YFSETQ. This CDR3 is 15 amino acids long. The CDR3 DNA is TGCGCCAGCAGCCAACAGGGGACCCTCCAAGAGACCCAGTACTTC. It is translated as CASSQQGTLQETQYF.

This clonotype was seen at least ten times. This chain uses TRBV7-8 with TRBJ1-5; D is ambiguous. Germline assignment: CDR1 SGHVS and CDR2 FQNEAQ. The CDR3 extends over 13 amino acids. Trimming pared 4 bases from V and 5 bases from J, leaving 9 bases between. Written as DNA, the CDR3 is TGTGCCAGCAGCTGGGCAGATGATCAGCCCCAGCATTTT. Its protein product is CASSWADDQPQHF.

This clonotype was seen ten or more times. The CDR3 DNA reads as TGTGCCAGCAGCCCAGGACAGGGGGGGATTCAAGAGACCCAGTACTTC. Translated, it gives CASSPGQGGIQETQYF. The chain recombines TRBV7-9 with TRBJ2-5, with TRBD1 matching over 10 bases. The CDR3 totals 16 residues. With V trimmed by 5 bases and J by 2 bases, 8 bases remained unmatched. Germline-derived CDR1 and CDR2 are SEHNR and FQNEAQ (reference sequence). The variable domain in full, completed from reference TRBV7-9 and TRBJ2-5, reads DTGVSQNPRHKITKRGQNVTFRCDPISEHNRLYWYRQTLGQGPEFLTYFQNEAQLEKSRLLSDRFSAERPKGSFSTLEIQRTEQGDSAMYLCASSPGQGGIQETQYFGPGTRLLVL.

This clonotype was seen more than once but under ten times. V usage is TRBV25-1 and J usage is TRBJ1-5, with TRBD1 identical over 9 bases. The ends lost 5 bases at V and 0 bases at J; junction bases unmatched: 2. Germline V gene data show CDR1 as MGHDK and CDR2 as SYGVNS. The CDR3 consists of 15 residues. The CDR3 DNA reads TGTGCCAGCAGTCCGGGACAGGGTAGCAATCAGCCCCAGCATTTT. Translating gives CASSPGQGSNQPQHF.

This clonotype occurred a few times. The rearrangement uses TRBV20-1 and TRBJ2-7; D call uncertain. V lost 6 bases and J lost 4, with 13 bases in between. The germline V gene encodes CDR1 DFQATT and CDR2 SNEGSKA (reference sequence). The length of the CDR3 is 12 residues. Written as DNA, the CDR3 is TGCAGTGCCAACAGAGGCTTGTACGAGCAGTACTTC. It translates to CSANRGLYEQYF.

This clonotype showed up many times. This chain connects TRBV9 to TRBJ2-2, with unresolved D. Trimming shortened V by 4 bases and J by 8 bases, and 15 bases separated the two germline ends. The CDR3 runs 14 residues. In germline, CDR1 is SGDLS, CDR2 YYNGEE. CDR3 DNA sequence: TGTGCCAGCAGCCCGGACCCGGTTCCAGGGGAGCTGTTTTTT. This sequence encodes CASSPDPVPGELFF.

This clonotype was observed a few times. CDR3 sequence (DNA): TGTGCCAGCAGTCCGTCAGGGGGCCGGTACGAGCAGTACTTC. It translates to CASSPSGGRYEQYF. The rearrangement uses TRBV7-2 and TRBJ2-7; 8 bases are a match to TRBD1. Per the germline V gene, CDR1 is SGHTA and CDR2 is FQGNSA. V gave up 6 bases and J gave up 4 bases; unmatched junction bases: 8. The CDR3 is made up of 14 amino acids.

This clonotype has at least ten counts. The CDR3 sequence: CASSPPGQSYGYTF. In nucleotides, the CDR3 is TGTGCCAGCAGCCCACCGGGACAGTCATATGGCTACACCTTC. The chain is built from TRBV14 and TRBJ1-2; 7 bases are a match to TRBD1. In germline, CDR1 is SGHDN, CDR2 FVKESK. This CDR3 is built from 14 residues. V lost 4 bases and J lost 5; bases outside the gene matches: 7. Full variable domain (rest looked up from reference TRBV14 and TRBJ1-2): EAGVTQFPSHSVIEKGQTVTLRCDPISGHDNLYWYRRVMGKEIKFLLHFVKESKQDESGMPNNRFLAERTGGTYSTLKVQPAELEDSGVYFCASSPPGQSYGYTFGSGTRLTVV.

In its sample, this clonotype was seen a few times. The rearrangement uses TRBV19 and TRBJ2-3; TRBD1 matches 9 bases. The CDR3 loop spans 19 amino acids. V shed 0 bases and J 3 bases; nucleotides not matched to a gene: 13. Germline values: CDR1 LNHDA, CDR2 SQIVND (reference sequence). DNA of the CDR3: TGTGCCAGTAGTATAGATCCCGACCTCGGGACAGGGCGAACAGATACGCAGTATTTT. This sequence encodes CASSIDPDLGTGRTDTQYF.

This clonotype was picked up many times. The gene calls are TRBV11-1 and TRBJ2-7, with D possibly TRBD1 on 5 matching bases. In germline, CDR1 is SGHAT, CDR2 FQDESV (reference sequence). V lost 2 bases to trimming and J lost 3 bases, with 11 bases between them. CDR3 size: 14 residues. CDR3 in amino acids: CASSLRGLRYEQYF. The DNA of the CDR3 is TGTGCCAGCAGCTTAAGGGGTCTTCGCTACGAGCAGTACTTC.

This clonotype came up many times. The germline gene is not matched at one end of the junction; a read error may be the cause. The gene calls are TRBV27 and TRBJ1-2, with 8 bases aligning to TRBD1. The CDR3 has 14 residues. The germline V gene encodes CDR1 MNHEY and CDR2 SMNVEV (reference sequence). The CDR3 reads CATSFQGAVGGYTF. DNA for the CDR3: TGTGCCACCAGTTTTCAGGGGGCGGTTGGAGGCTACACCTTC.

This clonotype rates as medium-sized (0.01 to 0.1%). The chain is built from TRBV6-5 and TRBJ2-1, with 10 bases that match TRBD1. V lost 6 bases, J lost 10 bases, and 9 bases stayed unmatched. Looked up from germline, CDR1 is MNHEY and CDR2 is SVGAGI. This CDR3 is built from 14 residues. CDR3 nucleotide sequence: TGTGCCAGCAGCTTACCGGGACAGGGGCGCGAGCAGTTCTTC. The encoded protein is CASSLPGQGREQFF.

This clonotype was detected ten times or more. This chain uses TRBV2 with TRBJ2-7, with no clear D. The CDR3 extends over 13 amino acids. Trimming pared 6 bases from V and 3 bases from J, leaving 12 bases between. Germline V gene data show CDR1 as SNHLY and CDR2 as FYNNEI. CDR3 DNA sequence: TGTGCCAGCAGATTAGACCAGGTCTACGAGCAGTACTTC. As protein: CASRLDQVYEQYF.